This T cell receptor (beta chain) derives from a study of shared clonotypes between healthy human individuals. Across the whole study: The donor pool was made up of two women and three men aged 18 to 49.

Method: immunoSEQ multiplex PCR; TCRdb's copy keeps in-frame clones and lacks some. In the table there are 470,000 or so clones, 81% of which are singletons. Comments on this clone: It is likely a read error: a sequence one base away is far more abundant.

The receptor comes from a woman aged 40 to 49 in good health. Some clones in this sample may be carry-over from other donors' samples. The sample consisted of PBMCs.

The CDR3 here is CARSQDEGSGSNEQFF. CDR3 in DNA: TGTGCCAGAAGCCAAGATGAAGGTAGCGGGAGCAATGAGCAGTTCTTC. The gene calls are TRBV4-2 and TRBJ2-1; 9 bases agree with TRBD2. This CDR3 has 16 amino acids. The V gene's germline CDR1 is LGHNA and CDR2 YNFKEQ.